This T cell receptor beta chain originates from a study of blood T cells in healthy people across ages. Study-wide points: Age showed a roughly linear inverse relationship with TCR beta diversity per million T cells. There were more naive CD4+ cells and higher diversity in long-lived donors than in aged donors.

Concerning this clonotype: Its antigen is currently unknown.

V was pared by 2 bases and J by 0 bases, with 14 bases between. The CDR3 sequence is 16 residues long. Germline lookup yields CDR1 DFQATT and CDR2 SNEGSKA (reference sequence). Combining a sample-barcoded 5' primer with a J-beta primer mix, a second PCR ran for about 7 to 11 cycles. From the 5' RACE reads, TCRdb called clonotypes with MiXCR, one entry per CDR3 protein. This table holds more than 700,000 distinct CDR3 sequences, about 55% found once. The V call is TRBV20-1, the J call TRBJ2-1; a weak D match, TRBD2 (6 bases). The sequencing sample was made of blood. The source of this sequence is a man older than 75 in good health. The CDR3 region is CSARPMGLSSYNEQFF. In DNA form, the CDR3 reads TGCAGTGCTAGACCCATGGGACTGAGCTCCTACAATGAGCAGTTCTTC.